This passage covers 32 T cell receptor beta chains from one sample sequenced in a study of blood T cell repertoires in COVID-19. Profiled with immunoSEQ multiplex PCR; TCRdb holds only in-frame clones, not every one. The top ten hold roughly an eighth of the sample, which has approximately 440,000 clones, 88% seen once. Sequences were obtained from peripheral blood. These receptors were collected from a woman in her forties or fifties with COVID-19, enrolled during active disease.

V usage is TRBV23-1 and J usage is TRBJ2-2, with D possibly matching TRBD2 (6 bases). TRBV23-1 is an ORF for which the function is uncertain. Trimming left V 0 bases short and J 6 bases short, with 14 bases between. The CDR3 contains 16 residues. CDR3 in DNA: TGCGCCAGCAGTCAATCGGGGACTCTCGTCGCCGGGGAGCTGTTTTTT. Residues: CASSQSGTLVAGELFF.

The chain couples TRBV7-2 to TRBJ1-1; perhaps TRBD1 as D (5 bases). V lost 2 bases to trimming and J lost 6 bases, with 13 bases between them. The CDR3 consists of 14 residues. Germline V lookup: CDR1 SGHTA, CDR2 FQGNSA. The CDR3 bases are TGTGCCAGCAGCTTACAACCGCAGACAGCTGAAGCTTTCTTT. Protein product: CASSLQPQTAEAFF.

V and J are TRBV27 and TRBJ1-6; perhaps TRBD1 as D (6 bases). Per the germline V gene, CDR1 is MNHEY and CDR2 is SMNVEV (reference sequence). Trimming cost V 6 bases and J 15 bases, with 15 bases left between them. The CDR3 is 12 amino acids. CDR3 sequence reads: CASSSNRELLHF. The CDR3 nucleotides read TGTGCCAGCAGCTCCAACAGGGAGCTCCTCCACTTT.

V and J are TRBV10-3 and TRBJ1-1; TRBD1 agrees at 11 bases. V lost 6 bases, J lost 3 bases, and 3 bases stayed unmatched. This CDR3 is 14 amino acids long. CDR1 and CDR2 from the germline V gene are ENHRY and SYGVKD. The CDR3 protein is CAIRGQGGYTEAFF. The CDR3 region has the DNA TGTGCCATCAGGGGACAGGGGGGGTACACTGAAGCTTTCTTT.

This clone was seen more than once but under ten times. The V and J genes are TRBV20-1 and TRBJ2-3; 10 bases are a match to TRBD2. V was pared by 3 bases and J by 2 bases, with 5 bases of the junction left unmatched. The CDR3 consists of 15 residues. CDR1 is DFQATT, CDR2 SNEGSKA, per germline (reference sequence). The CDR3 bases are TGCAGTGCTAGTCACGGACTAGCGGACACAGATACGCAGTATTTT. Its translation is CSASHGLADTDTQYF.

The rearrangement joins TRBV28 to TRBJ1-6, with D perhaps matching TRBD1 (6 bases). Germline V gene data show CDR1 as MDHEN and CDR2 as SYDVKM. Trimming shortened V by 2 bases and J by 5 bases, and 10 bases separated the two germline ends. This CDR3 contains 15 residues. The chain's CDR3 is CASSLLQGNNSPLHF. DNA of the CDR3: TGTGCCAGCAGTTTACTACAGGGAAATAATTCACCCCTCCACTTT.

The chain has TRBV3-1 (or the pseudogene TRBV3-2) and TRBJ2-1; 8 bases match TRBD2. This CDR3 spans 16 amino acids. CDR1 and CDR2 from the germline V gene are LGHDT and YNNKEL (reference sequence). V was clipped by 1 base and J by 4 bases; unmatched bases: 6. CDR3 nucleotide sequence: TGTGCCAGCAGCCAAGTCACGGGGGGGAGGTACAATGAGCAGTTCTTC. The encoded protein is CASSQVTGGRYNEQFF.

In regard to this clone: Within the sample, other DNA sequences also encode this same CDR3. CDR3 coding DNA: TGTGCCTGGAGTGCAGGGGTAGGTCAGCCCCAGCATTTT. Encoded protein: CAWSAGVGQPQHF. The genes are TRBV30 and TRBJ1-5, with D possibly TRBD1 on 6 matching bases. This CDR3 comprises 13 residues. The germline V gene encodes CDR1 GTSNPN and CDR2 SVGIG (reference sequence). V was pared by 1 base and J by 6 bases, with 10 bases between.

The V call is TRBV4-1, the J call TRBJ2-2; no definite D call. V lost 1 base to trimming and J lost 14 bases, with 11 bases between them. The CDR3 covers 12 residues. In germline, CDR1 is MGHRA, CDR2 YSYEKL. The CDR3 reads CASSQGGARLFF. The CDR3 coding sequence is TGCGCCAGCAGCCAAGGAGGAGCGCGACTGTTTTTT.

The chain joins TRBV14 to TRBJ1-3, with 9 nucleotides matching TRBD1. The J segment lost 4 bases and the V segment lost 4 bases, leaving 8 bases of the junction unmatched. The CDR3 runs to 16 residues. In germline, CDR1 is SGHDN, CDR2 FVKESK. CDR3 sequence: CASSPLQGAQGNTIYF. For the CDR3, the DNA is TGTGCCAGCAGCCCTCTACAGGGGGCCCAAGGAAACACCATATATTTT.

V and J are TRBV3-1 (or the pseudogene TRBV3-2) and TRBJ2-2; D is unclear. The CDR3 contains 12 residues. V dropped 0 bases and J dropped 7 bases, with 3 bases sitting between them. CDR1 LGHDT and CDR2 YNNKEL come from the germline V gene (reference sequence). This CDR3 reads CASSQDHGELFF. CDR3 in DNA: TGTGCCAGCAGCCAAGACCACGGGGAGCTGTTTTTT.

As concerns this clone: Other DNA sequences in the sample encode the same CDR3. This chain joins TRBV6-5 and TRBJ2-1; D may be TRBD2 (6 bases). Trimming removed 0 bases at V and 8 bases at J, with 11 bases between. The CDR3 spans 14 residues. Per germline, CDR1 MNHEY and CDR2 SVGAGI. The CDR3 DNA reads as TGTGCCAGCAGTTACTCCCCGGGCGGGGATGAGCAGTTCTTC. Amino acids: CASSYSPGGDEQFF.

The chain has TRBV5-1 and TRBJ2-5; a weak D match, TRBD2 (5 bases). CDR1 SGHRS and CDR2 YFSETQ come from the germline V gene. Deletions cut 1 base from V and 3 bases from J, with 19 bases between. The CDR3 length is 17 residues. The CDR3 protein is CASSLSLSVPGEETQYF. The DNA for the CDR3 is TGCGCCAGCAGCTTGAGTCTGTCCGTGCCCGGGGAAGAGACCCAGTACTTC.

The CDR3 protein is CASRGQWNTEAFF. CDR3 in DNA: TGTGCCAGCAGGGGACAGTGGAACACTGAAGCTTTCTTT. The chain employs TRBV6-5 and TRBJ1-1; 7 positions match TRBD1. CDR1 MNHEY and CDR2 SVGAGI come from the germline V gene. V lost 6 bases, J lost 1 base, and 2 bases stayed unmatched. The CDR3 has 13 residues.

This clone came up a few times. This sequence joins TRBV3-1 (or the pseudogene TRBV3-2) and TRBJ1-6; perhaps TRBD1 as D (5 bases). Germline V gives CDR1 LGHDT, CDR2 YNNKEL (reference sequence). Trimming took 4 bases from V and 10 from J, leaving 8 bases between them. The length of the CDR3 is 12 residues. The CDR3 coding sequence is TGTGCCAGCAGCCCCGGGGGGTCACCCCTCCACTTT. Protein sequence: CASSPGGSPLHF.

The chain links TRBV5-4 to TRBJ1-2; no clear D gene. Germline loops: CDR1 SGHNT, CDR2 YYREEE (reference sequence). V was clipped by 6 bases and J by 2 bases, with 8 bases between them. The CDR3 consists of 12 residues. For the CDR3, the DNA is TGTGCCAGCAACCGGGAAAACTATGGCTACACCTTC. This encodes CASNRENYGYTF.

This chain uses TRBV4-1 with TRBJ2-7; tentative D call: TRBD2 (5 bases). V was cut by 6 bases and J by 0 bases, with 9 bases left in between. This CDR3 has 13 amino acids. Per the germline V gene, CDR1 is MGHRA and CDR2 is YSYEKL. CDR3 residues: CASSSDYSYEQYF. The CDR3 DNA reads as TGCGCCAGCAGTTCCGACTACTCCTACGAGCAGTACTTC.

The V call is TRBV13, the J call TRBJ2-3; D gene unclear. The germline gives CDR1 PRHDT, CDR2 FYEKMQ (reference sequence). This CDR3 has 12 residues. V lost 5 bases and J lost 6, with 9 bases in between. DNA for the CDR3: TGTGCCAGCAGCCTAATATTGGATACGCAGTATTTT. Its translation is CASSLILDTQYF.

The V and J genes are TRBV7-9 and TRBJ1-2; D may be TRBD1 (5 bases). The CDR3 is 13 amino acids. The germline V and J ends were trimmed by 6 bases and 8 bases, with 16 bases remaining between them. Germline CDR1 reads SEHNR; CDR2 reads FQNEAQ (reference sequence). CDR3 nucleotide sequence: TGTGCCAGCAGTAGTCAGGGAAGCTGGGGCTACACCTTC. Protein: CASSSQGSWGYTF.

The chain has TRBV4-2 and TRBJ1-2, with 7 bases lining up with TRBD1. Germline-derived CDR1 and CDR2 are LGHNA and YNFKEQ. The V segment lost 0 bases and the J segment 2 bases; nucleotides outside the gene matches: 3. This CDR3 comprises 15 residues. The CDR3 coding sequence is TGTGCCAGCAGCCAAGAACCCAGGGGGAACTATGGCTACACCTTC. This codes for CASSQEPRGNYGYTF.

V usage is TRBV5-1 and J usage is TRBJ1-1; D gene unclear. In germline, CDR1 is SGHRS, CDR2 YFSETQ. CDR3 size: 14 residues. Between the trimmed V and J ends, which lost 3 bases and 3 bases, there was a span of 12 bases. DNA of the CDR3: TGCGCCAGCAGCTCTATCGATCTGGACACTGAAGCTTTCTTT. Amino acid sequence: CASSSIDLDTEAFF.

This chain connects TRBV5-1 to TRBJ1-2; D might be TRBD1 (5 bases). Germline V lookup: CDR1 SGHRS, CDR2 YFSETQ. CDR3 size: 14 residues. The germline V and J ends were trimmed by 3 bases and 5 bases, with 14 bases remaining between them. The CDR3 here is CASSSIDSVYGYTF. CDR3 bases: TGCGCCAGCAGCTCCATAGACAGCGTTTATGGCTACACCTTC.

The rearrangement uses TRBV9 and TRBJ2-4, with D possibly being TRBD1 (5 bases). Germline V gene sequence: CDR1 SGDLS, CDR2 YYNGEE. The CDR3 is 13 residues long. V lost 4 bases to trimming and J lost 8 bases, with 13 bases between them. This CDR3 is CASSPRVMDIQYF. The CDR3 region has the DNA TGTGCCAGCAGCCCCAGGGTCATGGACATTCAGTACTTC.

CDR3 DNA sequence: TGTGCCAGCAGTGTGGTACAGGGAGGGGCCTACAATGAGCAGTTCTTC. Protein sequence: CASSVVQGGAYNEQFF. The J gene is TRBJ2-1, the V gene TRBV6-1; D is perhaps TRBD2 (7 bases). CDR1 and CDR2 (germline): MNHNS, SASEGT. The ends were cut back, 4 bases at V and 2 bases at J, with 15 bases in the middle. The CDR3 is made up of 16 amino acids.

This clone has only one observation. V and J are TRBV18 and TRBJ1-2, with D unclear. CDR1 and CDR2 (germline): KGHSH, LQKENI. CDR3 length: 14 residues. The ends were cut back, 6 bases at V and 1 base at J, with 12 bases in the middle. The chain's CDR3 is CASSPTRDNYGYTF. The CDR3 coding sequence is TGTGCCAGCTCCCCAACGAGGGATAACTATGGCTACACCTTC.

The sample holds one count of this clone. The CDR3: CASSNGLAGDPYEQYF. DNA for the CDR3: TGTGCCAGCAGTAATGGACTAGCGGGGGATCCCTACGAGCAGTACTTC. The J gene is TRBJ2-7, the V gene TRBV28; 13 bases are shared with TRBD2. V was pared by 5 bases and J by 2 bases, with 6 bases of the junction left unmatched. Germline-derived CDR1 and CDR2 are MDHEN and SYDVKM. The CDR3 covers 16 residues.

This clone occurred a few times. This chain joins TRBV7-9 and TRBJ1-1, with D unresolved. The length of the CDR3 is 15 residues. The V end lost 1 base, the J end lost 3 bases, and 12 bases lay between the germline ends. Germline V gene data show CDR1 as SEHNR and CDR2 as FQNEAQ (reference sequence). CDR3 region: CASSLVRGRDTEAFF. The DNA of the CDR3 is TGTGCCAGCAGCTTAGTTCGGGGTAGGGACACTGAAGCTTTCTTT.

This chain joins TRBV5-4 and TRBJ1-3; 11 nucleotides match TRBD1. V dropped 3 bases and J dropped 3; count of bases not matched to a gene: 5. There are 16 residues in the CDR3. Germline CDR1 reads SGHNT; CDR2 reads YYREEE (reference sequence). CDR3 nucleotide sequence: TGTGCCAGCAGCTCACGGACAGGGGGCTATGGAAACACCATATATTTT. Translating gives CASSSRTGGYGNTIYF.

The gene calls are TRBV9 and TRBJ2-3; 11 bases fit TRBD2. Germline trimming cut 2 bases from V and 4 bases from J; bases unmatched to any gene: 3. Germline V gene data show CDR1 as SGDLS and CDR2 as YYNGEE. This CDR3 comprises 15 residues. CDR3 sequence: CASSVGSGGADTQYF. The CDR3 DNA is TGTGCCAGCAGCGTCGGTAGCGGGGGGGCAGATACGCAGTATTTT.

In regard to this clone: Different DNA sequences within this sample yield the same CDR3. The chain is built from TRBV27 and TRBJ2-1; 11 bases are a match to TRBD2. The trim removed 6 bases at V and 2 bases at J, leaving 3 bases unmatched. The germline V gene has CDR1 MNHEY and CDR2 SMNVEV (reference sequence). The CDR3 sequence is 15 residues long. CDR3 sequence (DNA): TGTGCCAGCAGCCTAGCGGGGGGCCCCTACAATGAGCAGTTCTTC. Its translation: CASSLAGGPYNEQFF.

The chain is built from TRBV13 and TRBJ1-1, with D possibly TRBD1 on 5 matching bases. Germline V lookup: CDR1 PRHDT, CDR2 FYEKMQ (reference sequence). V dropped 0 bases and J dropped 3 bases, with 8 bases sitting between them. The CDR3 contains 14 residues. The chain's CDR3 is CASSLGRAYTEAFF. As DNA, the CDR3 is TGTGCCAGCAGCTTAGGCAGGGCCTACACTGAAGCTTTCTTT.

This chain links TRBV13 with TRBJ2-7; D unresolved. V gave up 5 bases and J gave up 5 bases, with 10 bases separating them. The length of the CDR3 is 12 residues. Germline V gene lookup returns CDR1 PRHDT and CDR2 FYEKMQ (reference sequence). CDR3 sequence: CASSLGRDEQYF. The CDR3 region has the DNA TGTGCCAGCAGCCTCGGCCGGGACGAGCAGTACTTC. Filled out from reference TRBV13 and TRBJ2-7, the complete variable domain reads AAGVIQSPRHLIKEKRETATLKCYPIPRHDTVYWYQQGPGQDPQFLISFYEKMQSDKGSIPDRFSAQQFSDYHSELNMSSLELGDSALYFCASSLGRDEQYFGPGTRLTVT.